Presented here are 10 T cell receptor beta chains from one specimen sequenced in a study of shared clonotypes between healthy human individuals. Here immunoSEQ multiplex PCR was the method, and the copy in TCRdb shows in-frame clones only, minus some. The sample consists of 950,000 to 1,300,000 clones, about 77% of them appearing once. Sequences were obtained from memory CD4+ T cells sorted from blood. As to subset: CD45RA-negative fraction. These TCRs come from a man between 18 and 29 years old in good health.

The chain carries TRBV19 and TRBJ2-6, with 10 bases matching TRBD1. The CDR3 has 19 amino acids. The germline gives CDR1 LNHDA, CDR2 SQIVND (reference sequence). Losses at the gene ends were 7 bases for V and 5 bases for J; bases not matched to a gene: 17. For the CDR3, the DNA is TGTGCCAGTACCCAGCAGGGGGGACAGGGGAGTTCTAGGGCCAACGTCCTGACTTTC. Its protein is CASTQQGGQGSSRANVLTF.

The J gene is TRBJ1-1, the V gene TRBV6-6; TRBD1 matches 8 bases. Germline values: CDR1 MNHNY, CDR2 SVGAGI (reference sequence). V shed 6 bases and J 4 bases; nucleotides not matched to a gene: 13. The CDR3 is 16 amino acids. In nucleotides, the CDR3 is TGTGCCAGCAGGACGCGACAGGGGAATCTCCCCACTGAAGCTTTCTTT. Its translation: CASRTRQGNLPTEAFF.

The chain employs TRBV9 and TRBJ2-1, with 9 bases fitting TRBD2. This CDR3 is 16 amino acids long. V trimming: 0 bases; J trimming: 4 bases; junction bases outside the gene matches: 5. Germline values: CDR1 SGDLS, CDR2 YYNGEE. CDR3 sequence (DNA): TGTGCCAGCAGCGTAGCTACGCTAGCGGGGTACAATGAGCAGTTCTTC. This sequence encodes CASSVATLAGYNEQFF. Full variable domain (outside the CDR3, taken from reference TRBV9 and TRBJ2-1): DSGVTQTPKHLITATGQRVTLRCSPRSGDLSVYWYQQSLDQGLQFLIQYYNGEERAKGNILERFSAQQFPDLHSELNLSSLELGDSALYFCASSVATLAGYNEQFFGPGTRLTVL.

This clone is a singleton in its sample. The chain is built from TRBV10-2 and TRBJ2-2; 8 bases align to TRBD2. V was clipped by 2 bases and J by 5 bases; unmatched bases: 7. CDR3 length: 16 residues. From germline, CDR1 is WSHSY and CDR2 SAAADI. CDR3 coding DNA: TGCGCCAGCAGTGAGACGGGGGGGACGGGGACCGGGGAGCTGTTTTTT. Residues: CASSETGGTGTGELFF.

The CDR3 nucleotides read TGTGCCACCAGTTCAGACCGGGACAGGATAACCTACGAGCAGTACTTC. Translated: CATSSDRDRITYEQYF. The V and J genes are TRBV15 and TRBJ2-7; 8 bases map to TRBD1. The CDR3 extends over 16 amino acids. In germline, CDR1 is LNHNV, CDR2 YYDKDF (reference sequence). V shed 6 bases, J shed 2 bases, and the junction held 12 bases outside the gene matches. Using reference TRBV15 and TRBJ2-7 for the parts outside the CDR3, the full variable domain is DAMVIQNPRYQVTQFGKPVTLSCSQTLNHNVMYWYQQKSSQAPKLLFHYYDKDFNNEADTPDNFQSRRPNTSFCFLDIRSPGLGDTAMYLCATSSDRDRITYEQYFGPGTRLTVT.

This chain links TRBV6-1 with TRBJ1-1, with 9 bases that match TRBD1. This CDR3 contains 13 residues. Germline V lookup: CDR1 MNHNS, CDR2 SASEGT. The V segment lost 3 bases and the J segment 11 bases; nucleotides outside the gene matches: 7. The CDR3 region has the DNA TGTGCCAGCAGTGACCACAGGGGGCTAGGGGCTTTCTTT. Amino acids: CASSDHRGLGAFF.

Comments on this clone: This may be a read error: a much more frequent sequence differs by one nucleotide. The chain recombines TRBV10-2 with TRBJ2-7; no definite D call. V lost 4 bases and J 4 bases, leaving 5 bases between the germline ends. Germline CDR1 reads WSHSY; CDR2 reads SAAADI. This CDR3 has 11 amino acids. The CDR3 protein is CASSGEYEQYF. The CDR3 DNA reads as TGCGCCAGCAGTGGAGAGTACGAGCAGTACTTC.

The V call is TRBV11-1, the J call TRBJ2-1, with D maybe TRBD2 (6 bases). Trimming removed 5 bases at V and 4 bases at J, with 15 bases between. The CDR3 extends over 15 amino acids. Germline V lookup: CDR1 SGHAT, CDR2 FQDESV (reference sequence). The CDR3 here is CASSRLGARYNEQFF. The DNA of the CDR3 is TGTGCCAGCAGCCGACTAGGGGCACGATACAATGAGCAGTTCTTC.

V gene TRBV4-3 combines with J gene TRBJ2-5; TRBD2 agrees at 7 bases. In germline, CDR1 is LGHNA, CDR2 YSLEER. The CDR3 sequence is 19 residues long. Losses at the gene ends were 2 bases for V and 1 base for J; bases not matched to a gene: 16. CDR3 coding DNA: TGCGCCAGCAGCCAACACTCATACCGCAGCGGGACCGGCCAAGAGACCCAGTACTTC. Amino acid sequence: CASSQHSYRSGTGQETQYF.

Concerning this clone itself: Other DNA variants within this sample encode the same CDR3. The CDR3 DNA is TGCAGCGTTTCTACTAATGAAAAACTGTTTTTT. This translates into CSVSTNEKLFF. The chain links TRBV29-1 to TRBJ1-4; no reliable D call. V was clipped by 5 bases and J by 2 bases, with 3 bases between them. From germline, CDR1 is SQVTM and CDR2 ANQGSEA. There are 11 residues in the CDR3.